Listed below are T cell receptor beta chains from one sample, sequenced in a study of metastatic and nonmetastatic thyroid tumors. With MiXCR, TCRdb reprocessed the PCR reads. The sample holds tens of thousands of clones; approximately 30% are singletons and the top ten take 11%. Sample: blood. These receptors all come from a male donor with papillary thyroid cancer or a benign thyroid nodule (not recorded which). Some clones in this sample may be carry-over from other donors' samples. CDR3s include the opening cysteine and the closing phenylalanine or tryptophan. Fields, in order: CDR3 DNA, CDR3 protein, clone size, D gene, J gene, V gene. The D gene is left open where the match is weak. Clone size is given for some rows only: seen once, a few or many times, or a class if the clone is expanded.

CDR3 DNA: TGTGCCAGCAGCCCAAACACCCTTAGCAGGGGGGACACTGAAGCTTTCTTT
CDR3 protein: CASSPNTLSRGDTEAFF
clone size: medium-sized
D gene: TRBD1
J gene: TRBJ1-1
V gene: TRBV7-2

CDR3 DNA: TGTGCCAGCATGAACGCAGGTTACCCAGAGAGTTATCCCTACGAGCAGTACTTC
CDR3 protein: CASMNAGYPESYPYEQYF
clone size: many
D gene: -
J gene: TRBJ2-7
V gene: TRBV3-2

CDR3 DNA: TGCAGTGCTAGAGATCCGACAGGGGACCGCAATCAGCCCCAGCATTTC
CDR3 protein: CSARDPTGDRNQPQHF
clone size: -
D gene: TRBD1
J gene: TRBJ1-5
V gene: TRBV20-1

CDR3 DNA: TGTGCCAGCAGTTACAGGGGTCGCGACGAGCAGTACTTC
CDR3 protein: CASSYRGRDEQYF
clone size: medium-sized
D gene: -
J gene: TRBJ2-7
V gene: TRBV6-5

CDR3 DNA: TGTGCCAGCGTACCGGGGGGCGCGGGCACTGAAGCTTTCTTT
CDR3 protein: CASVPGGAGTEAFF
clone size: -
D gene: -
J gene: TRBJ1-1
V gene: TRBV28

CDR3 DNA: TGCGCCAGCAGCACCGGACCAGGGGATACGCAGTATTTT
CDR3 protein: CASSTGPGDTQYF
clone size: -
D gene: -
J gene: TRBJ2-3
V gene: TRBV5-1

CDR3 DNA: TGTGCCAGCAGCCGACAGGAGCAAGAGACCCAGTACTTC
CDR3 protein: CASSRQEQETQYF
clone size: many
D gene: -
J gene: TRBJ2-5
V gene: TRBV5-4

CDR3 DNA: TGTGCCAGCAGCTTGGCCCATTCAGGGAACTATGGCTACACCTTC
CDR3 protein: CASSLAHSGNYGYTF
clone size: many
D gene: -
J gene: TRBJ1-2
V gene: TRBV5-4

CDR3 DNA: TGTGCCAGCAGCCTGCAACTAGTGATGGGCTACAATGAGCAGTTCTTC
CDR3 protein: CASSLQLVMGYNEQFF
clone size: -
D gene: -
J gene: TRBJ2-1
V gene: TRBV7-6

CDR3 DNA: TGTGCCAGCAGTTTAGCGGCTAGCGGGAGTCTCAACAATGAGCAGTTCTTC
CDR3 protein: CASSLAASGSLNNEQFF
clone size: few
D gene: TRBD2
J gene: TRBJ2-1
V gene: TRBV27

CDR3 DNA: TGTGCCAGCAGCCAAGAATGGGGAGCCGCTAGCTCCTACGAGCAGTACTTC
CDR3 protein: CASSQEWGAASSYEQYF
clone size: medium-sized
D gene: -
J gene: TRBJ2-7
V gene: TRBV4-2

CDR3 DNA: TGTGCCAGCAGTTCACTCCCAGGGGCGAACACTGAAGCTTTCTTT
CDR3 protein: CASSSLPGANTEAFF
clone size: few
D gene: -
J gene: TRBJ1-1
V gene: TRBV6-5

CDR3 DNA: TGTGCCAGCAGCGTAGAGGCAAGCGTTAGCCAAGAGACCCAGTACTTC
CDR3 protein: CASSVEASVSQETQYF
clone size: many
D gene: -
J gene: TRBJ2-5
V gene: TRBV9

CDR3 DNA: TGTGCCAGCAGTTCTCGGGCTACTTCCTACAATGAGCAGTTCTTC
CDR3 protein: CASSSRATSYNEQFF
clone size: few
D gene: -
J gene: TRBJ2-1
V gene: TRBV6-6

CDR3 DNA: TGTGCCACCAGTCCTAGTACGGTGACAAAGGGCTACACCTTC
CDR3 protein: CATSPSTVTKGYTF
clone size: -
D gene: -
J gene: TRBJ1-2
V gene: TRBV24-1

CDR3 DNA: TGTGCCAGCAGTTGGGAGGGACCCGGGGAGCTGTTTTTT
CDR3 protein: CASSWEGPGELFF
clone size: -
D gene: TRBD2
J gene: TRBJ2-2
V gene: TRBV6-1

CDR3 DNA: TGTGCCAGCAGAAAGGCGGCTTACGAGCAGTACTTC
CDR3 protein: CASRKAAYEQYF
clone size: few
D gene: -
J gene: TRBJ2-7
V gene: TRBV2

CDR3 DNA: TGTGCCAGCAGTGTCACATGGAACACCGGGGAGCTGTTTTTT
CDR3 protein: CASSVTWNTGELFF
clone size: medium-sized
D gene: -
J gene: TRBJ2-2
V gene: TRBV6-1

CDR3 DNA: TGCGCCAGCAGCCAGGGGACGAGTGGGGAGCAGTTCTTC
CDR3 protein: CASSQGTSGEQFF
clone size: many
D gene: -
J gene: TRBJ2-1
V gene: TRBV5-1

CDR3 DNA: TGTGCCAGCGATAGAAACACTGAAGCTTTCTTT
CDR3 protein: CASDRNTEAFF
clone size: -
D gene: -
J gene: TRBJ1-1
V gene: TRBV6-1

CDR3 DNA: TGTACCAGCAGTGGTCCCTCTAGCGGGACATCCTACGAGCAGTACTTC
CDR3 protein: CTSSGPSSGTSYEQYF
clone size: few
D gene: TRBD2
J gene: TRBJ2-7
V gene: TRBV6-1

CDR3 DNA: TGTGCCAGCAGTGAATGGTTGAACACTGAAGCTTTCTTT
CDR3 protein: CASSEWLNTEAFF
clone size: medium-sized
D gene: -
J gene: TRBJ1-1
V gene: TRBV6-1

CDR3 DNA: TGTGCCAGCAGGCAGGGGGCCGGGGGACGGGGGTACAATGAGCAGTTCTTC
CDR3 protein: CASRQGAGGRGYNEQFF
clone size: many
D gene: TRBD1
J gene: TRBJ2-1
V gene: TRBV27

CDR3 DNA: TGCAGCGTTGCTCCAGGGGGCGTGAACACCGGGGAGCTGTTTTTT
CDR3 protein: CSVAPGGVNTGELFF
clone size: -
D gene: TRBD1
J gene: TRBJ2-2
V gene: TRBV29-1

CDR3 DNA: TGTGCCAGTAGTAAGACCGACGCGGGCTCTGGAAACACCATATATTTT
CDR3 protein: CASSKTDAGSGNTIYF
clone size: many
D gene: -
J gene: TRBJ1-3
V gene: TRBV19

CDR3 DNA: TGTGCCAGCAGCCAAGACCCACACTCGGAGGGCGGGGAGACCCAGTACTTC
CDR3 protein: CASSQDPHSEGGETQYF
clone size: -
D gene: -
J gene: TRBJ2-5
V gene: TRBV4-2

CDR3 DNA: TGTGCCAGCAGCCAAACTGATGGCTACACCTTC
CDR3 protein: CASSQTDGYTF
clone size: -
D gene: -
J gene: TRBJ1-2
V gene: TRBV3-1

CDR3 DNA: TGCGCCAGCAGCTACCAGAGGAGATTAGCGGGGAGGGGAGAGACCCAGTACTTC
CDR3 protein: CASSYQRRLAGRGETQYF
clone size: medium-sized
D gene: TRBD2
J gene: TRBJ2-5
V gene: TRBV5-1

CDR3 DNA: TGCAGTGCTAGAGGGGTCAGACGAAATTCACCCCTCCACTTT
CDR3 protein: CSARGVRRNSPLHF
clone size: -
D gene: -
J gene: TRBJ1-6
V gene: TRBV20-1

CDR3 DNA: TGTGCCAGCAGCTTAGGGGACAGGGGTAATTCACCCCTCCACTTT
CDR3 protein: CASSLGDRGNSPLHF
clone size: many
D gene: TRBD1
J gene: TRBJ1-6
V gene: TRBV7-9

CDR3 DNA: TGTGCCAGTGCCGGACTAGCGGGAGCCGAGCAGTACTTC
CDR3 protein: CASAGLAGAEQYF
clone size: medium-sized
D gene: TRBD2
J gene: TRBJ2-7
V gene: TRBV19

CDR3 DNA: TGTGCCAGCAGTCGACGGATGGGCCCGGATGAAAAACTGTTTTTT
CDR3 protein: CASSRRMGPDEKLFF
clone size: few
D gene: -
J gene: TRBJ1-4
V gene: TRBV12-3/TRBV12-4

CDR3 DNA: TGTGCCAGCAGTGAACCCCCAGACGGCTACGAGCAGTACTTC
CDR3 protein: CASSEPPDGYEQYF
clone size: -
D gene: -
J gene: TRBJ2-7
V gene: TRBV6-1

CDR3 DNA: TGTGCCAGCAGCTTAGAAGGGGGGGGAGCAGTCTCTGGAAACACCATATATTTT
CDR3 protein: CASSLEGGGAVSGNTIYF
clone size: few
D gene: -
J gene: TRBJ1-3
V gene: TRBV7-6

CDR3 DNA: TGTGCCAGCAGCCGGGCCCAGGGTTCCTACAATGAGCAGTTCTTC
CDR3 protein: CASSRAQGSYNEQFF
clone size: -
D gene: -
J gene: TRBJ2-1
V gene: TRBV11-2

CDR3 DNA: TGTGCCAGCAGTTTAGGTCAAGAAGCTTTCTTT
CDR3 protein: CASSLGQEAFF
clone size: -
D gene: -
J gene: TRBJ1-1
V gene: TRBV28

CDR3 DNA: TGTGCCAGCAGTTACTCCGACAGGGGCTATGGCTACACCTTC
CDR3 protein: CASSYSDRGYGYTF
clone size: -
D gene: TRBD1
J gene: TRBJ1-2
V gene: TRBV6-2/TRBV6-3

CDR3 DNA: TGTGCCAGCAGCCCAAGAGGATTCGTTTCACCCCTCCACTTT
CDR3 protein: CASSPRGFVSPLHF
clone size: few
D gene: -
J gene: TRBJ1-6
V gene: TRBV6-1

CDR3 DNA: TGTGCCAGCAGCTTATCCCAGGTGGAGGCCTACGAGCAGTACTTC
CDR3 protein: CASSLSQVEAYEQYF
clone size: medium-sized
D gene: -
J gene: TRBJ2-7
V gene: TRBV11-2

CDR3 DNA: TGTGCCAGCAGTTACTACGGTAACAATCAGCCCCAGCATTTT
CDR3 protein: CASSYYGNNQPQHF
clone size: -
D gene: -
J gene: TRBJ1-5
V gene: TRBV6-2/TRBV6-3

CDR3 DNA: TGTGCCAGTAGTACAACCGTGACATTTACTAACTATGGCTACACCTTC
CDR3 protein: CASSTTVTFTNYGYTF
clone size: -
D gene: -
J gene: TRBJ1-2
V gene: TRBV19

CDR3 DNA: TGTGCCATCAGTGAGTTACGGGAGACTAGCGGGTACGAGCAGTACTTC
CDR3 protein: CAISELRETSGYEQYF
clone size: many
D gene: TRBD2
J gene: TRBJ2-7
V gene: TRBV10-3

CDR3 DNA: TGTGCCAGCAGCCAAGAGTGGAATATCGACAGCCCCGTGGAGACCCAGTACTTC
CDR3 protein: CASSQEWNIDSPVETQYF
clone size: many
D gene: -
J gene: TRBJ2-5
V gene: TRBV3-1

CDR3 DNA: TGTGCCAGCAGCTTAGACAATGAGCAGTTCTTC
CDR3 protein: CASSLDNEQFF
clone size: few
D gene: -
J gene: TRBJ2-1
V gene: TRBV7-3

CDR3 DNA: TGCAGTGCTTTAGGGTGGAACGGCTACACCTTC
CDR3 protein: CSALGWNGYTF
clone size: -
D gene: -
J gene: TRBJ1-2
V gene: TRBV20-1